The present TCR beta chain was sequenced within a study of blood T cell repertoires in COVID-19 (dated by TCRdb to the early 2020s). Background on the whole study: Collaborator samples came from the United States, Italy and Spain and covered acute and convalescent phases of COVID-19. The repertoires were released in a freely available public database intended as a resource for research on the immune response to SARS-CoV-2. The dataset comprised deeply sampled blood TCRbeta repertoires from subjects exposed to, actively infected with, or recovered from COVID-19. Nearly every sample came with metadata listing a de-identified subject ID, COVID-19 status, age in years and sex. The samples were drawn from the first 160 participants of the ongoing ImmuneRACE study and from over 950 subjects provided by 6 global collaborators. Where HLA class I and class II types were available, the types were taken from metadata supplied by the sample provider, not from assay-based typing. The material from the prospective study consisted of cDNA or gDNA derived from T cells, B-cell-depleted T cells, or PBMCs. Study-wide conclusions, independent of this receptor: How much clinical and demographic metadata was included differed by source and by participant, and the metadata was provided uncurated.

In Seattle, one collaborating source enrolled patients while the infection was active and tracked those patients longitudinally over the course of disease. Collaborating institutions collected whole blood in K2EDTA tubes following their own protocols. For TCRbeta analysis, collaborators shipped samples in one of three forms: frozen whole blood, isolated PBMCs, or DNA extracted from either of those sample types. TCRbeta CDR3 regions were amplified from genomic DNA using the immunoSEQ Assay, a bias-controlled multiplex PCR. The authors processed their data as follows. Within the assay, amplification of reference gene primers was used to estimate how many nucleated cells each sample contained. Sequence reads were collapsed and filtered to measure the absolute abundance of every unique TCRbeta CDR3 rearrangement. For each sample, productive Simpson clonality was calculated as the square root of Simpson's diversity index across productive rearrangements. Not all clones reach the TCRdb copy of this immuneACCESS table, which keeps in-frame sequences only. Checked studies attribute under half of the gap to unresolved V genes and leave the rest unexplained. From that table come the V and J calls and clone size; the DNA was used to work out D and trimming. This sample is represented by some 140,000 clones; about 76% of them were singletons. Around 5% of the sample belongs to the ten largest clones.

About this clone: Its antigen remains unidentified. No base qualities exist here, and no much larger clone lies one base off it.

This sequence originates from a woman aged 70-85 years with COVID-19, enrolled during active disease. Source material: peripheral blood.

This receptor has the CDR3 CAITGKPNSPLHF. The DNA sequence is given as TGTGCCATCACCGGGAAGCCTAATTCACCCCTCCACTTT. Recombination joined TRBV10-3 with TRBJ1-6, with an unclear D gene assignment. Trimming costs V 7 bases and J 6 bases, and their ends lie 10 bases apart. From the germline V gene, CDR1 is ENHRY and CDR2 is SYGVKD. The CDR3 numbers 13 residues from cysteine through phenylalanine. CDR3 DNA is the only sequence kept; it has 39 bases, read in frame from the first base.